These T cell receptor beta chains were read from a single sample in a study of blood T cell repertoires in COVID-19. Method: immunoSEQ multiplex PCR; TCRdb's copy keeps in-frame clones and lacks some. Among around 300,000 clones, roughly 85% were seen once, and the ten largest hold approximately 3%. The sequencing input was peripheral blood. The source is a young woman with active or convalescent COVID-19. Both conserved end residues are part of each CDR3. The D gene is left open where the match is weak. Where a row states a size, it is once, few, many or the class of an expanded clone; other rows omit it.

cdr3_nt,cdr3_aa,clone_size,d_call,v_call,j_call
TGTGCCAGCAATCTAGCGGGGGATACACAAGAGACCCAGTACTTC,CASNLAGDTQETQYF,NA,TRBD2,TRBV6-5,TRBJ2-5
TGTGCCTGGAGTGTAAGGGGACAGGGGGCCCGCCCTGGAGGAAACACCATATATTTT,CAWSVRGQGARPGGNTIYF,NA,TRBD1,TRBV30,TRBJ1-3
TGTGCCAGCAGCCCTGGGAGCGCGGACGCAGATACGCAGTATTTT,CASSPGSADADTQYF,NA,NA,TRBV6-2/TRBV6-3,TRBJ2-3
TGTGCCAGCAGCGTAAGCGGCAGCGACAATGAGCAGTTCTTC,CASSVSGSDNEQFF,NA,NA,TRBV9,TRBJ2-1
TGTGCCAGCAGCTCAGTCCCCGGGACAGCACCCTACAATGAGCAGTTCTTC,CASSSVPGTAPYNEQFF,once,TRBD1,TRBV7-3,TRBJ2-1
TGTGCCAGCAGATCCCCGAGCCAGGGGCGGACCGGGGAGCTGTTTTTT,CASRSPSQGRTGELFF,NA,NA,TRBV28,TRBJ2-2
TGCGCCAGCAGTGGATCCGGGACAGCCAGCTACAATGAGCAGTTCTTC,CASSGSGTASYNEQFF,NA,TRBD1,TRBV10-1,TRBJ2-1
TGTGCCAGCAGCAAAAACTCAGGGGACGAGCAGTACTTC,CASSKNSGDEQYF,NA,NA,TRBV7-3,TRBJ2-7
TGTGCCAGCAGTTCGCTGGGAGGGCCTGGAAACACCATATATTTT,CASSSLGGPGNTIYF,NA,NA,TRBV6-5,TRBJ1-3
TGTGCCAGCAAGAAGGGGGCAGGAGGCTATGGCTACACCTTC,CASKKGAGGYGYTF,NA,TRBD1,TRBV2,TRBJ1-2
TGTGCCAGCAGCTTTACATCCTACGAGCAGTACTTC,CASSFTSYEQYF,once,NA,TRBV7-2,TRBJ2-7
TGTGCCAGCAGCTTAAATGACAGAAACACCATATATTTT,CASSLNDRNTIYF,NA,NA,TRBV11-2,TRBJ1-3
TGTGCCTGGAGTGTACGGGGGAGGGATGAGCAGTTCTTC,CAWSVRGRDEQFF,NA,TRBD2,TRBV30,TRBJ2-1
TGTGCCAGCAGCCAGAAAAGGTACAGTCTACGGCCCCCTAACTATGGCTACACCTTC,CASSQKRYSLRPPNYGYTF,NA,NA,TRBV14,TRBJ1-2
TGTGCCAGAGCAGGGGGATATCCTGAGCAGTTCTTC,CARAGGYPEQFF,NA,TRBD1,TRBV28,TRBJ2-1
TGTGCCAGCAGCCGACACAACCTGGACAGGGTTAATGAAAAACTGTTTTTT,CASSRHNLDRVNEKLFF,NA,TRBD1,TRBV14,TRBJ1-4
TGTGCCAGCAGCCCAATCCCAGGGGACTCCTACAATGAGCAGTTCTTC,CASSPIPGDSYNEQFF,NA,NA,TRBV4-2,TRBJ2-1
TGTGCCAGCAGCCACGCCCGGGGATGGGGAGAGCAGTACTTC,CASSHARGWGEQYF,once,NA,TRBV5-8,TRBJ2-7
TGTGCCAGTAGTCCCACCGCGGACAGGGTGGATGGCTACACCTTC,CASSPTADRVDGYTF,NA,TRBD1,TRBV19,TRBJ1-2
TGTGCCAGCAGTTTGGGACAGGGGGTATCCTCCTACGAGCAGTACTTC,CASSLGQGVSSYEQYF,NA,TRBD1,TRBV6-6,TRBJ2-7
TGTGCCAGCAGTGAATACTACGAGCAGTACTTC,CASSEYYEQYF,NA,NA,TRBV6-1,TRBJ2-7
TGTGCCAGCAGCCAGACTAGCGGGGGGAAGGAGACCCAGTACTTC,CASSQTSGGKETQYF,NA,TRBD2,TRBV6-5,TRBJ2-5
TGTGCCAGCAGGCTTTCCGGGGGGTACGAGCAGTACTTC,CASRLSGGYEQYF,NA,TRBD2,TRBV7-2,TRBJ2-7
TGTGCCAGCAGCGTAGGAGATCTCCTCGGAAACACCATATATTTT,CASSVGDLLGNTIYF,many,NA,TRBV9,TRBJ1-3
TGCGCCAGCAGCCAAGATCCACAGGCGGCCGGAAACACCATATATTTT,CASSQDPQAAGNTIYF,NA,NA,TRBV4-3,TRBJ1-3
TGTGCCAGCAGCGTACAGGGGGGAAGCACAGATACGCAGTATTTT,CASSVQGGSTDTQYF,NA,NA,TRBV9,TRBJ2-3
TGTGCCAGCAGTGATCAACTAGCGGCCTCCTACGAGCAGTACTTC,CASSDQLAASYEQYF,once,TRBD2,TRBV6-1,TRBJ2-7
TGTGCCATCAGGTCTACAGCTCTGGAAGGAGAGACCCAGTACTTC,CAIRSTALEGETQYF,NA,NA,TRBV10-3,TRBJ2-5
TGCAGCGCCTACGGACTCACTGAAGCTTTCTTT,CSAYGLTEAFF,NA,NA,TRBV29-1,TRBJ1-1
TGTGCCAGCAGCCCACGAGTAGCAGATACGCAGTATTTT,CASSPRVADTQYF,NA,NA,TRBV7-3,TRBJ2-3
TGTGCCAGTAGTGTACAGGAATTTAACTATGGCTACACCTTC,CASSVQEFNYGYTF,NA,NA,TRBV19,TRBJ1-2
TGTGCCAGCAGCGTGGGGAGCTCTGGGGCCAACGTCCTGACTTTC,CASSVGSSGANVLTF,NA,NA,TRBV9,TRBJ2-6
TGCAGTGCTAGTAGTCCTGGGAGTGACATTCAGTACTTC,CSASSPGSDIQYF,NA,NA,TRBV20-1,TRBJ2-4
TGTGCCAGCAGCTCTTTGGCAGCGGCCCAAGAGACCCAGTACTTC,CASSSLAAAQETQYF,NA,NA,TRBV6-5,TRBJ2-5
TGTGCCAGCAGCCCCGCCTACGAGCAGTACTTC,CASSPAYEQYF,NA,NA,TRBV13,TRBJ2-7
TGTGCCTGGAGCACCGGGGTGGGAAAAGAGACCCAGTACTTC,CAWSTGVGKETQYF,NA,NA,TRBV30,TRBJ2-5
TGTGCCAGTAGTCCCAGGGGTCAGTATGGCTACACCTTC,CASSPRGQYGYTF,NA,NA,TRBV19,TRBJ1-2
TGTGCCAGCTCACCACAGGGGGACACCATATATTTT,CASSPQGDTIYF,NA,NA,TRBV18,TRBJ1-3
TGTGCCAGCAGCTTTCGGGCAGGTCGGGGTCAAGAGACCCAGTACTTC,CASSFRAGRGQETQYF,NA,NA,TRBV5-8,TRBJ2-5
TGTGCCAGCAGTTACGAGACAGGGATGACTTCACCCCTCCACTTT,CASSYETGMTSPLHF,once,TRBD1,TRBV6-5,TRBJ1-6
TGCGCCAGCAGCCCCGGCGGTAGCGGGGGTCAAGAGACCCAGTACTTC,CASSPGGSGGQETQYF,few,TRBD2,TRBV5-1,TRBJ2-5
TGTGCCAGCTCCCCAGACAGGGGCCCTGGAAACACCATATATTTT,CASSPDRGPGNTIYF,NA,TRBD1,TRBV18,TRBJ1-3
TGTGCCAGCAGCTGGACAGGGGAGAGGGGCTACACCTTC,CASSWTGERGYTF,NA,TRBD1,TRBV3-1/TRBV3-2,TRBJ1-2
TGTGCCAGCAGCTTAAAACGACTAGCGGACTACAATGAGCAGTTCTTC,CASSLKRLADYNEQFF,NA,TRBD2,TRBV7-2,TRBJ2-1
TGTGCCAGCAGCCCTACGACAGGAATTAGCAATCAGCCCCAGCATTTT,CASSPTTGISNQPQHF,few,NA,TRBV4-2,TRBJ1-5
TGTGCCAGCAGTCCCTATCGGCGGAGGGACTATGGCTACACCTTC,CASSPYRRRDYGYTF,NA,NA,TRBV28,TRBJ1-2
TGTGCCAGCAGTCCACAGGCGGCTAGCACAGATACGCAGTATTTT,CASSPQAASTDTQYF,NA,NA,TRBV6-5,TRBJ2-3
TGTGCCAGCAGCACCAGGACAGGCGGCGAGACCCAGTACTTC,CASSTRTGGETQYF,NA,TRBD1,TRBV7-8,TRBJ2-5
TGTGCCAGTAGCTGGACAGGGACCACAGATACGCAGTATTTT,CASSWTGTTDTQYF,NA,TRBD1,TRBV19,TRBJ2-3
TGCGCCAGCAGCTTGGAGGGACTGGGAGGAAACACCATATATTTT,CASSLEGLGGNTIYF,NA,NA,TRBV5-1,TRBJ1-3
TGTGCCAGCAGTTACTCTGCAGGGGCAGGCGGAAACACCATATATTTT,CASSYSAGAGGNTIYF,NA,NA,TRBV6-6,TRBJ1-3
TGTGCCAGTAGTATGGGGACATACGAGCAGTACTTC,CASSMGTYEQYF,NA,NA,TRBV19,TRBJ2-7
TGTGCCAGCAGCCCCTTCCGAGGGGGGACAGGGGTTACTGAAGCTTTCTTT,CASSPFRGGTGVTEAFF,NA,TRBD1,TRBV5-5,TRBJ1-1
TGTGCCACCTCATCCGGGTCTCAGAGAGAGACCCAGTACTTC,CATSSGSQRETQYF,NA,NA,TRBV6-6,TRBJ2-5
TGTGCCAGCTCACCCGGACTAGCGGGGGGCTCCTACGAGCAGTACTTC,CASSPGLAGGSYEQYF,once,TRBD2,TRBV18,TRBJ2-7
TGTGCCAGTAGCCACAACTCCAGGGAGGGTGGCTACACCTTC,CASSHNSREGGYTF,NA,NA,TRBV19,TRBJ1-2
TGTGCCAGCAGCCAAGGTCTCCCCTTCTCTGGAAACACCATATATTTT,CASSQGLPFSGNTIYF,NA,NA,TRBV14,TRBJ1-3
TGTGCCAGCAGCGGCGTCAGGGGTGGGTCTGAAGCTTTCTTT,CASSGVRGGSEAFF,NA,NA,TRBV6-5,TRBJ1-1
TGTGCCAGTACCCTATACCCCCCCGGGGGGCCCCTGAACACTGAAGCTTTCTTT,CASTLYPPGGPLNTEAFF,NA,NA,TRBV19,TRBJ1-1
TGCGCCAGCAGTGTGGCAGGCAATGAGCAGTTCTTC,CASSVAGNEQFF,NA,NA,TRBV10-2,TRBJ2-1